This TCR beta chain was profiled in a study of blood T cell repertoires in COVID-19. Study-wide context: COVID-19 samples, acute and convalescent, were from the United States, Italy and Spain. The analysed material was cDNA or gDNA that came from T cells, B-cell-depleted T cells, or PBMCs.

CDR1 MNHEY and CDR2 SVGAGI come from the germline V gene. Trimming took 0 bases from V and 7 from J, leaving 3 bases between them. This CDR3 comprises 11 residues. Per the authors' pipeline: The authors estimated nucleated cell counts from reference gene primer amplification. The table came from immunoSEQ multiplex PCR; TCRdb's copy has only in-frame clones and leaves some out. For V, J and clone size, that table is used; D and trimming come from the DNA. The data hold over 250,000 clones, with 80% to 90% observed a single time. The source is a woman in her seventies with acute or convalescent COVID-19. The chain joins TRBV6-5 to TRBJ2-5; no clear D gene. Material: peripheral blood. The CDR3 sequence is CASSYSGTQYF. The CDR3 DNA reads TGTGCCAGCAGTTACTCCGGGACCCAGTACTTC.